The 27 T cell receptor beta chains below all came from one sample that was sequenced in a study of T cell repertoires in cytomegalovirus infection. No antigen has been assigned to these receptors. A single record per CDR3 protein comes from TCRdb applying MiXCR to the reads. The data contain 370,000 or so distinct CDR3 sequences, nearly 35% of them singletons. Sequences were derived from cultured PBMCs, sampled from culture after CMV antigen stimulation. The receptor set was obtained from a human donor in good health (CMV status not recorded). Some clones in this sample may be carry-over from other donors' samples.

The CDR3 spells CASSQDSGQETQYF. CDR3 DNA: TGTGCCAGCAGCCAAGATTCGGGACAAGAGACCCAGTACTTC. The rearrangement links TRBV4-2 to TRBJ2-5; D possibly corresponds to TRBD2 (5 bases). Trimming removed 0 bases at V and 2 bases at J, with 7 bases between. In germline, CDR1 is LGHNA, CDR2 YNFKEQ. The CDR3 runs to 14 residues.

This clonotype has only a few counts. V gene TRBV28 combines with J gene TRBJ2-1; TRBD1 aligns across 9 bases. Germline-derived CDR1 and CDR2 are MDHEN and SYDVKM. V was clipped by 3 bases and J by 7 bases; unmatched bases: 4. This CDR3 comprises 14 residues. This chain's CDR3 is CASSFDRGRNEQFF. For the CDR3, the DNA is TGTGCCAGCAGTTTCGACAGGGGGAGGAATGAGCAGTTCTTC. The variable domain in full, with the rest retrieved from reference TRBV28 and TRBJ2-1, is DVKVTQSSRYLVKRTGEKVFLECVQDMDHENMFWYRQDPGLGLRLIYFSYDVKMKEKGDIPEGYSVSREKKERFSLILESASTNQTSMYLCASSFDRGRNEQFFGPGTRLTVL.

The chain joins TRBV7-9 to TRBJ2-5, with TRBD2 identical over 9 bases. Germline V gene lookup returns CDR1 SEHNR and CDR2 FQNEAQ (reference sequence). This CDR3 region has 15 residues. Trimming at V came to 5 bases and at J to 3 bases, leaving 7 bases not matched to a gene. The CDR3: CASSPGPSGEETQYF. CDR3 bases: TGTGCCAGCAGCCCTGGCCCTAGCGGGGAAGAGACCCAGTACTTC.

This clonotype appeared a few times. The rearrangement joins TRBV7-9 to TRBJ2-7; the match to TRBD1 covers 9 bases. This CDR3 is built from 15 residues. Germline V gene sequence: CDR1 SEHNR, CDR2 FQNEAQ (reference sequence). Losses at the gene ends were 5 bases for V and 3 bases for J; bases not matched to a gene: 8. The CDR3 coding sequence is TGTGCCAGCAGCGCCGACAGGGGGGAACTCTACGAGCAGTACGTC. Its protein product is CASSADRGELYEQYV.

This clonotype was observed a handful of times. For the CDR3, the DNA is TGTGCCAGCACCACCGGGCTAGCGGGAGCCAATGAGCAGTTCTTC. Translation gives CASTTGLAGANEQFF. This chain connects TRBV6-2 or TRBV6-3 to TRBJ2-1, with TRBD2 matching 10 bases. Germline trimming cut 7 bases from V and 6 bases from J; bases unmatched to any gene: 9. Looked up from germline, CDR1 is MNHEY and CDR2 is SVGEGT. This CDR3 region has 15 residues.

In its sample, this clonotype was seen many times. The chain is built from TRBV7-2 and TRBJ1-4, with TRBD1 matching 7 bases. Looked up from germline, CDR1 is SGHTA and CDR2 is FQGNSA. The CDR3 runs to 14 residues. After removal of 3 bases from V and 5 bases from J, the junction contained 3 bases not matched to a gene. The CDR3 region is CASSLTGWNEKLFF. CDR3 sequence (DNA): TGTGCCAGCAGCTTGACAGGGTGGAATGAAAAACTGTTTTTT.

This clonotype was seen ten or more times. The J gene is TRBJ2-2, the V gene TRBV2; 11 bases align to TRBD2. The CDR3 is made up of 16 amino acids. Germline CDR1 SNHLY, CDR2 FYNNEI. With V trimmed by 6 bases and J by 6 bases, 9 bases remained unmatched. The CDR3 sequence is CASRVTSGSSPGELFF. CDR3 nucleotides: TGTGCCAGCAGGGTTACTAGCGGGAGTAGCCCCGGGGAGCTGTTTTTT.

The V call is TRBV28, the J call TRBJ1-3, with 7 bases that match TRBD1. This CDR3 is built from 15 residues. V was clipped by 3 bases and J by 4 bases; unmatched bases: 6. CDR1 is MDHEN, CDR2 SYDVKM, per germline. The CDR3 spells CASSFRDSPGNTIYF. DNA of the CDR3: TGTGCCAGCAGTTTTAGGGACAGCCCCGGAAACACCATATATTTT.

The rearrangement joins TRBV6-5 to TRBJ2-7, with no clear D. The V end was cut by 5 bases, the J end by 3 bases, with 11 bases between. CDR1 is MNHEY, CDR2 SVGAGI, per germline. The CDR3 has 13 amino acids. CDR3 region: CASSRSPVYEQYV. The CDR3, as DNA: TGTGCCAGCAGTCGATCACCGGTCTACGAGCAGTACGTC.

This clonotype was seen more than once but under ten times. The chain has TRBV30 and TRBJ2-3; the D gene could be TRBD1 or TRBD2 (5 bases each). The CDR3 is 13 amino acids. Germline CDR1 is GTSNPN and CDR2 is SVGIG (reference sequence). Trimming took off 0 bases at V and 4 bases at J, with 8 bases between the two ends. CDR3 protein: CAWSVGAADTQYF. CDR3 DNA: TGTGCCTGGAGTGTCGGGGCGGCAGATACGCAGTATTTT. The whole variable domain, remainder taken from reference TRBV30 and TRBJ2-3, is SQTIHQWPATLVQPVGSPLSLECTVEGTSNPNLYWYRQAAGRGLQLLFYSVGIGQISSEVPQNLSASRPQDRQFILSSKKLLLSDSGFYLCAWSVGAADTQYFGPGTRLTVL.

The chain uses TRBV4-3 and TRBJ2-1, with 7 bases matching TRBD2. This CDR3 contains 17 residues. The V and J ends lost 0 bases and 2 bases, in that order; junction bases with no gene match: 7. Germline values: CDR1 LGHNA, CDR2 YSLEER. The CDR3 nucleotides are TGCGCCAGCAGCCAAGACGGCGGGGGAGTAGCCTACAATGAGCAGTTCTTC. It is translated as CASSQDGGGVAYNEQFF.

CDR3 nucleotide sequence: TGTGCCGGCCGACTAGCGGGGGGGGAGACCCAGTACTTC. Its protein product is CAGRLAGGETQYF. The chain is built from TRBV6-1 and TRBJ2-5; 14 positions match TRBD2. The CDR3 totals 13 residues. V lost 11 bases to trimming and J lost 5 bases; unmatched junction nucleotides: 4. In germline, CDR1 is MNHNS, CDR2 SASEGT.

The rearrangement links TRBV6-1 to TRBJ2-7; weak D call: TRBD1 (5 bases). V lost 6 bases and J 0 bases, leaving 12 bases between the germline ends. CDR1 is MNHNS and CDR2 is SASEGT in the germline V gene. The CDR3 contains 14 residues. CDR3 sequence (DNA): TGTGCCAGCAGAGGTCTGGACAACTCCTACGAGCAGTACTTC. Translated: CASRGLDNSYEQYF.

V is TRBV7-9 and J is TRBJ1-1; D is ambiguous. Per germline, CDR1 SEHNR and CDR2 FQNEAQ (reference sequence). The CDR3 extends over 13 amino acids. Trimming shortened V by 1 base and J by 5 bases, and 8 bases separated the two germline ends. The CDR3 here is CASSLGILTEAFF. For the CDR3, the DNA is TGTGCCAGCAGCTTAGGAATCTTAACTGAAGCTTTCTTT. Based on the CDR3 plus reference TRBV7-9 and TRBJ1-1, the full variable domain is DTGVSQNPRHKITKRGQNVTFRCDPISEHNRLYWYRQTLGQGPEFLTYFQNEAQLEKSRLLSDRFSAERPKGSFSTLEIQRTEQGDSAMYLCASSLGILTEAFFGQGTRLTVV.

The chain recombines TRBV19 with TRBJ2-7, with 10 bases identical to TRBD2. Trimming at V came to 5 bases and at J to 3 bases, leaving 7 bases not matched to a gene. Germline loops: CDR1 LNHDA, CDR2 SQIVND (reference sequence). CDR3 length: 15 residues. The DNA for the CDR3 is TGTGCCAGTAGTCCCATAGCGGGAGGACTCTACGAGCAGTACTTC. Protein product: CASSPIAGGLYEQYF.

There are a few counts of this clonotype. The rearrangement uses TRBV7-9 and TRBJ2-2; 10 bases fit TRBD2. The CDR3 loop spans 16 amino acids. From germline, CDR1 is SEHNR and CDR2 FQNEAQ (reference sequence). V lost 5 bases to trimming and J lost 2 bases; unmatched junction nucleotides: 5. In DNA, the CDR3 is TGTGCCAGCAGCCGCCGGACTAGCGGTAACACCGGGGAGCTGTTTTTT. It translates to CASSRRTSGNTGELFF.

This clonotype turned up a few times. The chain combines TRBV6-5 with TRBJ2-7; D is undetermined. CDR1 is MNHEY, CDR2 SVGAGI, per germline. Trimming stripped 3 bases from V and 5 bases from J, with 8 bases between. This CDR3 contains 12 residues. CDR3 region: CASSYYCHEQYV. DNA of the CDR3: TGTGCCAGCAGTTATTATTGCCACGAGCAGTACGTC.

The rearrangement joins TRBV12-3 or TRBV12-4 to TRBJ2-2; TRBD2 matches at 7 bases. Losses at the gene ends were 3 bases for V and 5 bases for J; bases not matched to a gene: 9. This CDR3 comprises 16 residues. CDR3 sequence: CASSFVAGVGTGELFF. The CDR3 DNA reads TGTGCCAGCAGTTTCGTGGCGGGAGTTGGGACCGGGGAGCTGTTTTTT.

This chain joins TRBV2 and TRBJ2-1, with D possibly TRBD1 on 5 matching bases. With 6 bases removed from V and 0 bases from J, the gap between germline ends came to 12 bases. Germline CDR1 and CDR2: SNHLY and FYNNEI. The CDR3 runs 15 residues. CDR3 sequence (DNA): TGTGCCAGCAGCCCGGACACGAGCTCCTACAATGAGCAGTTCTTC. This sequence encodes CASSPDTSSYNEQFF.

The chain is built from TRBV4-2 and TRBJ1-5, with D tentatively TRBD1 (5 bases). Germline CDR1 LGHNA, CDR2 YNFKEQ. V lost 4 bases to trimming and J lost 4 bases, with 14 bases between them. This CDR3 is 15 amino acids long. In nucleotides, the CDR3 is TGTGCCAGCAGCCCCTCACCGGGGGGGAATCAGCCCCAGCATTTT. This codes for CASSPSPGGNQPQHF.

This clonotype was counted many times. The rearrangement uses TRBV7-2 and TRBJ1-6; maybe TRBD1 (5 bases). The V gene's germline CDR1 is SGHTA and CDR2 FQGNSA. The CDR3 extends over 15 amino acids. The ends were cut back, 1 base at V and 14 bases at J, with 18 bases in the middle. CDR3 bases: TGTGCCAGCAGCTTAGGAGGGACGGCCATGAGTACCCTCCACTTT. This sequence encodes CASSLGGTAMSTLHF.

V is TRBV5-6 and J is TRBJ1-2; D is uncertain. V was cut by 4 bases and J by 8 bases, with 15 bases left in between. In germline, CDR1 is SGHDT, CDR2 YYEEEE. The CDR3 length is 13 residues. Written as DNA, the CDR3 is TGTGCCAGCAGCCGGCAGTGGCCGCCGGGCTACACCTTC. This codes for CASSRQWPPGYTF.

The chain carries TRBV7-9 and TRBJ1-1, with D perhaps matching TRBD1 (6 bases). V was cut by 3 bases and J by 5 bases, with 16 bases left in between. The length of the CDR3 is 15 residues. Germline V gene lookup returns CDR1 SEHNR and CDR2 FQNEAQ (reference sequence). CDR3 loop: CASSLRKGGETEAFF. The CDR3, as DNA: TGTGCCAGCAGCTTGCGCAAGGGGGGCGAGACTGAAGCTTTCTTT.

This clonotype came up many times. This rearrangement joins TRBV2 to TRBJ1-1; weak D call: TRBD1 (5 bases). The CDR3 is 15 residues long. Germline assignment: CDR1 SNHLY and CDR2 FYNNEI. V was pared by 6 bases and J by 1 base, with 15 bases between. CDR3 coding DNA: TGTGCCAGCAGGGCCCTCCGGGACCCGAACACTGAAGCTTTCTTT. This translates into CASRALRDPNTEAFF. Full variable domain (remainder filled in from reference TRBV2 and TRBJ1-1): EPEVTQTPSHQVTQMGQEVILRCVPISNHLYFYWYRQILGQKVEFLVSFYNNEISEKSEIFDDQFSVERPDGSNFTLKIRSTKLEDSAMYFCASRALRDPNTEAFFGQGTRLTVV.

This clonotype was observed a few times. The chain combines TRBV3-1 with TRBJ2-7; D is perhaps TRBD1 or TRBD2 (5 bases each). CDR1 LGHDT and CDR2 YNNKEL come from the germline V gene (reference sequence). This CDR3 comprises 19 residues. Trimming removed 7 bases at V and 4 bases at J, with 32 bases between. CDR3 DNA sequence: TGTGCCAGCACCCCGATACGGGACCACCCGTCACCTCCGGAATACGAGCAGTACGTC. It yields the protein CASTPIRDHPSPPEYEQYV.

This clonotype was seen a few times. The chain recombines TRBV7-2 with TRBJ2-7; 8 nucleotides line up with TRBD1. With V trimmed by 5 bases and J by 0 bases, 6 bases remained unmatched. Germline V gives CDR1 SGHTA, CDR2 FQGNSA. This CDR3 comprises 15 residues. The CDR3 protein is CASSPGQGFSYEQYF. The DNA of the CDR3 is TGTGCCAGCAGCCCAGGACAGGGTTTCTCCTACGAGCAGTACTTC.

There are many counts of this clonotype. The CDR3 nucleotides read TGCAGTGCTACCGGGACAGGGAACACTGAAGCTTTCTTT. This codes for CSATGTGNTEAFF. The chain combines TRBV20-1 with TRBJ1-1; 8 bases are shared with TRBD1. Germline loops: CDR1 DFQATT, CDR2 SNEGSKA (reference sequence). This CDR3 region has 13 residues. After removal of 4 bases from V and 1 base from J, the junction contained 2 bases not matched to a gene.